The sample holds many counts of the clone carrying this T cell receptor beta chain. The target antigen is unknown. This entry belongs to a study of T cells after yellow fever vaccination. The CDR3 runs to 15 residues. Germline V gene data show CDR1 as LNHNV and CDR2 as YYDKDF (reference sequence). After removal of 5 bases from V and 7 bases from J, the junction contained 11 bases not matched to a gene. Study observations and caveats: Clones from primary vaccination mostly reappeared after the booster (over 95% CD4, around 90% CD8). The secondary T-cell response peaked on day 5, not day 15, but was weaker.

Generation of TCR cDNA used 5'RACE template switching (which added a universal primer site and UMIs). MiXCR, applied by TCRdb to the 5' RACE reads, yields one record per CDR3 protein. The sample includes around 110,000 distinct CDR3 sequences, around 8.6% of them seen just once. The material was CD8+ T cells sorted from PBMCs, obtained 45 days after the yellow fever booster vaccination. The chain joins TRBV15 to TRBJ2-4; TRBD1 matches at 7 bases. The receptor's source is a man younger than 45 who received the YFV17D yellow fever vaccine. The CDR3 spells CATSPDRANWNIQYF. CDR3 DNA sequence: TGTGCCACCAGCCCCGACAGGGCGAATTGGAACATTCAGTACTTC.